The 18 T cell receptor beta chains below come from one sample, sequenced in a study of control samples from healthy donors and cancer patients. Profiled with immunoSEQ multiplex PCR; TCRdb holds only in-frame clones, not every one. The table includes 200,000 to 250,000 clones, roughly 94% detected once. Sequencing was carried out using blood. The receptor set was obtained from a man aged 50 to 60 in good health.

The chain joins TRBV7-2 to TRBJ2-1; either TRBD1 or TRBD2 may fit D (5 bases each). V was cut by 3 bases and J by 5 bases, with 11 bases left in between. The CDR3 is 14 residues long. The germline V gene encodes CDR1 SGHTA and CDR2 FQGNSA. The CDR3 bases are TGTGCCAGCAGCTTTAAGAGGGGTCACAATGAGCAGTTCTTC. This translates into CASSFKRGHNEQFF.

This chain connects TRBV5-6 to TRBJ2-6; D unclear. The CDR3 runs 15 residues. Germline V CDR1 and CDR2: SGHDT, YYEEEE. Trimming left V 0 bases short and J 1 base short, with 5 bases between. The CDR3, as DNA: TGTGCCAGCAGCTTGGACGGATCTGGGGCCAACGTCCTGACTTTC. Translation gives CASSLDGSGANVLTF. Based on the CDR3 plus reference TRBV5-6 and TRBJ2-6, the full variable domain is DAGVTQSPTHLIKTRGQQVTLRCSPKSGHDTVSWYQQALGQGPQFIFQYYEEEERQRGNFPDRFSGHQFPNYSSELNVNALLLGDSALYLCASSLDGSGANVLTFGAGSRLTVL.

The rearrangement uses TRBV6-2 or TRBV6-3 and TRBJ1-4; tentatively, D is TRBD1 (5 bases). Germline V gives CDR1 MNHEY, CDR2 SVGEGT. Trimming shortened V by 2 bases and J by 7 bases, and 14 bases separated the two germline ends. This CDR3 is 15 amino acids long. The CDR3 nucleotides are TGTGCCAGCAGTTACAGGGGTATCGTGGTTGAAAAACTGTTTTTT. It yields the protein CASSYRGIVVEKLFF.

The V call is TRBV18, the J call TRBJ1-1, with D possibly being TRBD1 (6 bases). The CDR3 loop spans 13 amino acids. From germline, CDR1 is KGHSH and CDR2 LQKENI. The ends were cut back, 5 bases at V and 2 bases at J, with 9 bases in the middle. DNA of the CDR3: TGTGCCAGCTCATTCGGGACAAACACTGAAGCTTTCTTT. Amino acid sequence: CASSFGTNTEAFF. The full variable domain, in which reference TRBV18 and TRBJ1-1 provide the parts outside the CDR3, is NAGVMQNPRHLVRRRGQEARLRCSPMKGHSHVYWYRQLPEEGLKFMVYLQKENIIDESGMPKERFSAEFPKEGPSILRIQQVVRGDSAAYFCASSFGTNTEAFFGQGTRLTVV.

The chain couples TRBV6-1 to TRBJ1-6; D remains ambiguous. From germline, CDR1 is MNHNS and CDR2 SASEGT. This CDR3 has 13 residues. V was trimmed by 1 base and J by 8 bases, leaving 6 bases between them. DNA of the CDR3: TGTGCCAGCAGTGAAGTTGGGGATTCACCCCTCCACTTT. Translating gives CASSEVGDSPLHF.

The genes are TRBV5-8 and TRBJ1-2; no reliable D call. The CDR3 has 13 residues. The germline CDR1 and CDR2 sequences are SGHTS and YDEGEE. V lost 7 bases and J 4 bases, leaving 14 bases between the germline ends. The DNA of the CDR3 is TGTGCCAGCCGGCTACGGCAGAGCTATGGCTACACCTTC. It yields the protein CASRLRQSYGYTF.

V and J are TRBV5-1 and TRBJ1-2; the match to TRBD1 covers 8 bases. Germline loops: CDR1 SGHRS, CDR2 YFSETQ. The V gene end was trimmed by 2 bases and the J gene end by 4 bases; junction bases not matched to a gene: 1. This CDR3 contains 13 residues. CDR3 DNA: TGCGCCAGCAGCTTAGACAGGGGCTATGGCTACACCTTC. Translating gives CASSLDRGYGYTF.

V usage is TRBV6-2 or TRBV6-3 and J usage is TRBJ2-2; 8 bases fit TRBD1. CDR3 length equals 17 residues. Germline CDR1 reads MNHEY; CDR2 reads SVGEGT. The junction had 8 bases not matched to a gene; V was cut back by 2 bases and J by 3 bases. The CDR3 is CASSYDRGVLYTGELFF. CDR3 DNA: TGTGCCAGCAGTTACGACAGGGGTGTCTTGTACACCGGGGAGCTGTTTTTT.

V is TRBV27 and J is TRBJ1-2, with a possible D match to TRBD1 (5 bases). The length of the CDR3 is 14 residues. V dropped 1 base and J dropped 8 bases, with 14 bases sitting between them. Germline V gives CDR1 MNHEY, CDR2 SMNVEV (reference sequence). The CDR3 spells CASSLFGRGDGYTF. The CDR3, as DNA: TGTGCCAGCAGTTTATTCGGTCGGGGGGACGGCTACACCTTC.

This rearrangement joins TRBV19 to TRBJ1-2; TRBD1 matches at 11 bases. CDR1 and CDR2 from the germline V gene are LNHDA and SQIVND (reference sequence). Trimming at V came to 3 bases and at J to 6 bases, leaving 0 bases not matched to a gene. The CDR3 extends over 13 amino acids. The CDR3: CASSMGQGDGYTF. The CDR3 nucleotides read TGTGCCAGTAGTATGGGACAGGGGGATGGCTACACCTTC.

This clone was recorded once. The chain employs TRBV5-5 and TRBJ2-5, with D uncertain. The V end was cut by 0 bases, the J end by 4 bases, with 4 bases between. This CDR3 is built from 12 residues. CDR1 and CDR2 from the germline V gene are SGHKS and YYEKEE (reference sequence). CDR3 sequence (DNA): TGTGCCAGCAGCTTGGACAGAGAGACCCAGTACTTC. It yields the protein CASSLDRETQYF.

This chain uses TRBV5-1 with TRBJ2-3; 7 bases line up with TRBD2. V was pared by 6 bases and J by 4 bases, with 5 bases of the junction left unmatched. The CDR3 is made up of 13 amino acids. Germline V lookup: CDR1 SGHRS, CDR2 YFSETQ. The CDR3 region has the DNA TGCGCCAGCAAACTAGCGACCGCAGATACGCAGTATTTT. Residues: CASKLATADTQYF.

This chain joins TRBV6-2 or TRBV6-3 and TRBJ1-5, with D possibly being TRBD1 (5 bases). Trimming took 2 bases from V and 1 from J, leaving 15 bases between them. Germline V gene sequence: CDR1 MNHEY, CDR2 SVGEGT. There are 17 residues in the CDR3. CDR3: CASSYRAGMRSNQPQHF. CDR3 bases: TGTGCCAGCAGTTACAGGGCAGGGATGAGGAGCAATCAGCCCCAGCATTTT.

Here the CDR3 reads CASSFLISGNNEQFF. The CDR3 nucleotides are TGCGCCAGCAGTTTCTTGATATCCGGGAACAATGAGCAGTTCTTC. The rearrangement links TRBV5-1 to TRBJ2-1, with D tentatively TRBD2 (5 bases). CDR3 length: 15 amino acids. Trimming left V 5 bases short and J 5 bases short, with 17 bases between. Germline assignment: CDR1 SGHRS and CDR2 YFSETQ.

The V gene is TRBV28, the J gene TRBJ1-4; the match to TRBD1 covers 10 bases. The CDR3 is 17 amino acids. J was trimmed by 3 bases and V by 5 bases; bases with no gene match: 9. Germline V CDR1 and CDR2: MDHEN, SYDVKM. DNA for the CDR3: TGTGCCAGCAGTAACCCGACAGGGGGCCGCTCTAATGAAAAACTGTTTTTT. This sequence encodes CASSNPTGGRSNEKLFF.

The rearrangement links TRBV7-9 to TRBJ1-5; D gene ambiguous. Germline V gene sequence: CDR1 SEHNR, CDR2 FQNEAQ (reference sequence). The CDR3 length is 14 residues. V was shortened by 1 base and J by 1 base, with 5 bases between the two germline ends. The CDR3 region is CASSLGLSNQPQHF. CDR3 bases: TGTGCCAGCAGCTTAGGACTGAGCAATCAGCCCCAGCATTTT.

The V and J genes are TRBV6-5 and TRBJ2-5; weak D call: TRBD2 (6 bases). Germline V lookup: CDR1 MNHEY, CDR2 SVGAGI. V lost 4 bases and J lost 2, with 17 bases in between. There are 16 residues in the CDR3. Written as DNA, the CDR3 is TGTGCCAGCAGTTTTACTGTGTCGGGGGAACAAGAGACCCAGTACTTC. This sequence encodes CASSFTVSGEQETQYF.

V gene TRBV6-5 combines with J gene TRBJ1-6; D is undetermined. The germline V and J ends were trimmed by 0 bases and 10 bases, with 16 bases remaining between them. The CDR3 spans 16 residues. CDR1 and CDR2 (germline): MNHEY, SVGAGI. DNA of the CDR3: TGTGCCAGCAGTTACTCGAAGATGCAGGTGGGGTCACCCCTCCACTTT. Amino acids: CASSYSKMQVGSPLHF.